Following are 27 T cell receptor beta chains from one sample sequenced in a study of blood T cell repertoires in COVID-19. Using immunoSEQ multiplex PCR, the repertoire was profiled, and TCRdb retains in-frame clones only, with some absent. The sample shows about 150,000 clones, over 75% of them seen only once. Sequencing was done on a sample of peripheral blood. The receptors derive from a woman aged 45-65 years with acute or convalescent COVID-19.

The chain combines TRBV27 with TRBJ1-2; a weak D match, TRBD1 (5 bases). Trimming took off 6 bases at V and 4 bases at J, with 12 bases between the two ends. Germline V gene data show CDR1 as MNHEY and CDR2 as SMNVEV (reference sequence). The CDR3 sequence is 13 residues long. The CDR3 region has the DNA TGTGCCAGCAGCTCGTGGGGCGCCTATGGCTACACCTTC. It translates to CASSSWGAYGYTF.

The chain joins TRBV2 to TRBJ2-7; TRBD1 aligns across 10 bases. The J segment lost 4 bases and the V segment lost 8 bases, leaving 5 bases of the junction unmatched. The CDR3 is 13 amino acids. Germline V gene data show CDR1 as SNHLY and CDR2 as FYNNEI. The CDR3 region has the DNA TGTGCCAGCGTAGGGACAGGGGATTACGAGCAGTACTTC. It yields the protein CASVGTGDYEQYF. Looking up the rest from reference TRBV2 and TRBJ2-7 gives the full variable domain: EPEVTQTPSHQVTQMGQEVILRCVPISNHLYFYWYRQILGQKVEFLVSFYNNEISEKSEIFDDQFSVERPDGSNFTLKIRSTKLEDSAMYFCASVGTGDYEQYFGPGTRLTVT.

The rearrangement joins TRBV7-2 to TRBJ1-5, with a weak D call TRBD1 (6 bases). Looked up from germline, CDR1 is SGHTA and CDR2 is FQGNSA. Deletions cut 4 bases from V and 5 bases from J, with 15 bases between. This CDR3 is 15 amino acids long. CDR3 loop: CASSSQGIRDQPQHF. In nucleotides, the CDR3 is TGTGCCAGCAGCTCCCAGGGGATTCGGGATCAGCCCCAGCATTTT.

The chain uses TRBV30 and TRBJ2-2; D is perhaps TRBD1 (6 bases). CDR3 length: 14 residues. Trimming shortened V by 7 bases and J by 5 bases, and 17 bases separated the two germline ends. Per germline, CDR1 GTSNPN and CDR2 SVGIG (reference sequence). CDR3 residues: CALTGTLATGELFF. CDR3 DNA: TGTGCCTTAACAGGGACACTCGCGACCGGGGAGCTGTTTTTT.

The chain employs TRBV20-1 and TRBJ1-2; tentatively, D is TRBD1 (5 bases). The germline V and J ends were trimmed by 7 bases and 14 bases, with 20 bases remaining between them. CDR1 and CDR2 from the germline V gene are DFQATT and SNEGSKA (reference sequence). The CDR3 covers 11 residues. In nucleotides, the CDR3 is TGCAGTGTCCTACGACCCCACGGGGGGACCTTC. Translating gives CSVLRPHGGTF.

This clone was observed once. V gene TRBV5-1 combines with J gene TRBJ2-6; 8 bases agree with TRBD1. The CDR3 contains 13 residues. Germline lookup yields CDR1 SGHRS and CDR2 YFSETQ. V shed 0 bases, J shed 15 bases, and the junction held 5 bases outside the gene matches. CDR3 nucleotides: TGCGCCAGCAGCTTGGTCCAGGGGGCAGACCTGACTTTC. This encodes CASSLVQGADLTF.

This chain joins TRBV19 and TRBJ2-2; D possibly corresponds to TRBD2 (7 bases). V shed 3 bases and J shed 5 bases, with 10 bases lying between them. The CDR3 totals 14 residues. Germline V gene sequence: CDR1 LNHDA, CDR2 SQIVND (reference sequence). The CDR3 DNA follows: TGTGCCAGTAGTATCCGGGGGGCTACCGGGGAGCTGTTTTTT. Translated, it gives CASSIRGATGELFF.

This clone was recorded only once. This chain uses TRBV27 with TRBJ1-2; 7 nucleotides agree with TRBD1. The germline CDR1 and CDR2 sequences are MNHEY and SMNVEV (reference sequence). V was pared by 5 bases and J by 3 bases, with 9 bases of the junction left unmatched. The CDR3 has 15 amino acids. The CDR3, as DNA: TGTGCCAGCAGTGCCGTGACAGGGAACGACTATGGCTACACCTTC. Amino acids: CASSAVTGNDYGYTF.

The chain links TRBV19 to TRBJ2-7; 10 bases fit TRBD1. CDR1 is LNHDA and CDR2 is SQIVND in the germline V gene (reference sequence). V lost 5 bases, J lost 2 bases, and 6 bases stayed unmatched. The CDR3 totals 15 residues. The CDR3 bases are TGTGCCAGTAGTTCTTGGGACAGGGGTACCTACGAGCAGTACTTC. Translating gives CASSSWDRGTYEQYF.

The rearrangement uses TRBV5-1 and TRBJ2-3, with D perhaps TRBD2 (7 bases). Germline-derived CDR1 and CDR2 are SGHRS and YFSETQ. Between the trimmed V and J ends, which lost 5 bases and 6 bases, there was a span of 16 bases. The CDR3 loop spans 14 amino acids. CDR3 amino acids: CASSMGGRSDTQYF. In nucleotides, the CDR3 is TGCGCCAGCAGTATGGGGGGGCGGTCCGATACGCAGTATTTT. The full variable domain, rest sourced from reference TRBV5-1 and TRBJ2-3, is KAGVTQTPRYLIKTRGQQVTLSCSPISGHRSVSWYQQTPGQGLQFLFEYFSETQRNKGNFPGRFSGRQFSNSRSEMNVSTLELGDSALYLCASSMGGRSDTQYFGPGTRLTVL.

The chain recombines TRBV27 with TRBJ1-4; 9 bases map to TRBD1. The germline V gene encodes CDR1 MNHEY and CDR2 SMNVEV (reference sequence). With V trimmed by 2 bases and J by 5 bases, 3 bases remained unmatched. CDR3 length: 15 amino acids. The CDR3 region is CASSLMGTGNEKLFF. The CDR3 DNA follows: TGTGCCAGCAGTTTAATGGGGACAGGGAATGAAAAACTGTTTTTT.

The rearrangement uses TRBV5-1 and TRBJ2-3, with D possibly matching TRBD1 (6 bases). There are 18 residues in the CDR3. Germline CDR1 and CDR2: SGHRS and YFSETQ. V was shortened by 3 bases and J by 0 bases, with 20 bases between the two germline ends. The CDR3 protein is CASSSQGSGSPSTDTQYF. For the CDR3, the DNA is TGCGCCAGCAGCTCCCAGGGGAGCGGTTCCCCTAGCACAGATACGCAGTATTTT.

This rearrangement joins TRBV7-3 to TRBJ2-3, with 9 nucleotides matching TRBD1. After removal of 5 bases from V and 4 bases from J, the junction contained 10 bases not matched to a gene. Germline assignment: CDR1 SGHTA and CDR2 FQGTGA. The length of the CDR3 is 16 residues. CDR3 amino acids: CASSPQDRGMADTQYF. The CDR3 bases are TGTGCCAGCAGCCCCCAGGACAGGGGAATGGCAGATACGCAGTATTTT.

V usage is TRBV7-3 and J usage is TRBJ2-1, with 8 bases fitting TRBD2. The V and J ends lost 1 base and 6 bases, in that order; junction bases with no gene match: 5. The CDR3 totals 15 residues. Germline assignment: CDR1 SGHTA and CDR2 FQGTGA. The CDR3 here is CASSLIAGWGNEQFF. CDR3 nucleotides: TGTGCCAGCAGCTTAATAGCGGGGTGGGGCAATGAGCAGTTCTTC.

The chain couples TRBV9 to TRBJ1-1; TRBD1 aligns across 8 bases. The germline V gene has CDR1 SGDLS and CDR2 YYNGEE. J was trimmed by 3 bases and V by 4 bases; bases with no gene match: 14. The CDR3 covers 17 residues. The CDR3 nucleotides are TGTGCCAGCAGCCAAACTGGACAGGGAACGGAGGACACTGAAGCTTTCTTT. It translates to CASSQTGQGTEDTEAFF.

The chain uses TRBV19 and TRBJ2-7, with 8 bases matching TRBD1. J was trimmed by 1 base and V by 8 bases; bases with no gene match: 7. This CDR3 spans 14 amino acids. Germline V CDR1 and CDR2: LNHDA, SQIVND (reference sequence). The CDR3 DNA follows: TGTGCCAGTTCTTTGGGACAGGCGTCCTACGAGCAGTACTTC. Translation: CASSLGQASYEQYF.

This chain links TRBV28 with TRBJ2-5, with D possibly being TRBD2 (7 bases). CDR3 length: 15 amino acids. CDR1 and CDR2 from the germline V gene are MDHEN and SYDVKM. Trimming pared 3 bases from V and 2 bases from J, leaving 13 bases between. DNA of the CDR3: TGTGCCAGCAGTTTTGGGGGGGGCTTACAAGAGACCCAGTACTTC. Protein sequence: CASSFGGGLQETQYF.

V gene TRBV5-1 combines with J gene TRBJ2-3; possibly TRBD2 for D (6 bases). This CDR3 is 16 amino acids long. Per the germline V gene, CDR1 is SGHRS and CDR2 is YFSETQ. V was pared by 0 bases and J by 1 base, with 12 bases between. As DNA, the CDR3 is TGCGCCAGCAGCTTGGTTGTCTCGGGGGGCACAGATACGCAGTATTTT. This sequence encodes CASSLVVSGGTDTQYF.

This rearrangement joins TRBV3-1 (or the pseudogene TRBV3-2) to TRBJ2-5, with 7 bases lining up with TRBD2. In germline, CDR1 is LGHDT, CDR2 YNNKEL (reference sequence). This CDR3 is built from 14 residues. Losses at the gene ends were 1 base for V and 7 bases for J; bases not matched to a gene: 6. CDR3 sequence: CASSQVRGEGTQYF. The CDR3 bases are TGTGCCAGCAGCCAAGTTCGTGGGGAGGGGACCCAGTACTTC.

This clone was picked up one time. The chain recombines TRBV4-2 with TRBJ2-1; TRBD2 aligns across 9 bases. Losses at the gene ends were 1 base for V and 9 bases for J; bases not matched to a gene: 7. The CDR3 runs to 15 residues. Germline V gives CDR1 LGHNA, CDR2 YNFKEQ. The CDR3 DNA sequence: TGTGCCAGCAGCCAAGCTAGCGGGGCCCCGGGTGAGCAGTTCTTC. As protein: CASSQASGAPGEQFF.

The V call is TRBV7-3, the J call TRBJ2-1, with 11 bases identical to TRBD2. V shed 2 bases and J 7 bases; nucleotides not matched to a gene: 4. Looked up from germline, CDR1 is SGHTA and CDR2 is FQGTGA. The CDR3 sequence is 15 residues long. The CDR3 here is CASSLGLAGGNEQFF. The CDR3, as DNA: TGTGCCAGCAGCTTAGGGCTAGCGGGGGGAAATGAGCAGTTCTTC. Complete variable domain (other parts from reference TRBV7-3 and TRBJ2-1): GAGVSQTPSNKVTEKGKYVELRCDPISGHTALYWYRQSLGQGPEFLIYFQGTGAADDSGLPNDRFFAVRPEGSVSTLKIQRTERGDSAVYLCASSLGLAGGNEQFFGPGTRLTVL.

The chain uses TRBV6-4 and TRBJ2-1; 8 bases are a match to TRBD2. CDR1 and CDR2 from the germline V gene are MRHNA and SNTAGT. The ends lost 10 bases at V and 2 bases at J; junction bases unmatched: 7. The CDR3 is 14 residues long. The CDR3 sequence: CAKDGGAPYNEQFF. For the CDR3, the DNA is TGTGCCAAAGACGGGGGGGCCCCCTACAATGAGCAGTTCTTC.

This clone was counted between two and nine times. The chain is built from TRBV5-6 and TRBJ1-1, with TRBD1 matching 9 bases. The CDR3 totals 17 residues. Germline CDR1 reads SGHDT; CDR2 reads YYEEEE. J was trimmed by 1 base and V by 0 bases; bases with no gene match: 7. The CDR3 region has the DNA TGTGCCAGCAGCTTGGTGGGGACAGGGAAAAGGAACACTGAAGCTTTCTTT. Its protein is CASSLVGTGKRNTEAFF.

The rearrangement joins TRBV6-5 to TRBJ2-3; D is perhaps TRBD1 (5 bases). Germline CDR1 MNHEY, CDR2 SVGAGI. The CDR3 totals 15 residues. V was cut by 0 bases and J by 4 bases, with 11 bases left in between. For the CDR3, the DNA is TGTGCCAGCAGTTACTCGGGTCAGGGTCCAGATACGCAGTATTTT. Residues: CASSYSGQGPDTQYF.

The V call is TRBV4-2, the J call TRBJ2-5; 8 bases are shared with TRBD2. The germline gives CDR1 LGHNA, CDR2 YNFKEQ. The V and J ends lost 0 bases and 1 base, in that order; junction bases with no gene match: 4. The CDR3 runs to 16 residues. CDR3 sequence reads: CASSQERGALQETQYF. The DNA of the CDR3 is TGTGCCAGCAGCCAAGAGCGGGGGGCCCTCCAAGAGACCCAGTACTTC.

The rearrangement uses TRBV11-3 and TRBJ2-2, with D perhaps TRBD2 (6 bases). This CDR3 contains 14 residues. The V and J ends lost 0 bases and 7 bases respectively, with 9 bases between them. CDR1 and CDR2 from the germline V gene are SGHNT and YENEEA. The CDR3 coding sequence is TGTGCCAGCAGCTTAGATCTCGGGGGCGGGGAGCTGTTTTTT. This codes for CASSLDLGGGELFF.

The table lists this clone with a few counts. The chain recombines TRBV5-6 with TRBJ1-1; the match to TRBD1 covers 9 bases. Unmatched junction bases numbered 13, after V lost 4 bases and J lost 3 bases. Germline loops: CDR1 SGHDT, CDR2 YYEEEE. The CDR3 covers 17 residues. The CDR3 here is CASSLLQGASQDTEAFF. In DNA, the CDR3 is TGTGCCAGCAGCCTCTTACAGGGGGCAAGCCAAGACACTGAAGCTTTCTTT. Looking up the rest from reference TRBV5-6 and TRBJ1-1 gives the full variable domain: DAGVTQSPTHLIKTRGQQVTLRCSPKSGHDTVSWYQQALGQGPQFIFQYYEEEERQRGNFPDRFSGHQFPNYSSELNVNALLLGDSALYLCASSLLQGASQDTEAFFGQGTRLTVV.